Here is one TCR beta chain with its context. At one boundary the junction diverges from the germline segment, which might be a read error. These data are taken from a study of CD8+CD57+ T cells in acquired aplastic anemia. Sequencing involved patients with CD8+CD57+ cell expansion previously shown by flow cytometry. For CDR3 and TCR beta VDJ profiling, genomic DNA was the template used. TCRdb called the reads again in MiXCR, with one record for every CDR3 protein. The repertoire holds hundreds of thousands of distinct CDR3 sequences, with roughly 82% as singletons. The germline gives CDR1 SEHNR, CDR2 FQNEAQ (reference sequence). The CDR3 has 15 residues.

This sequence was found in a human donor with aplastic anemia. Input material: sorted CD4+, CD8+, or CD8+CD57+ T cells (not recorded which) from PBMCs. The J gene is TRBJ1-1, the V gene TRBV7-9; D call uncertain. CDR3 sequence: CASSIAGGRDTQYLF. The DNA for the CDR3 is TGTGCCAGCAGCATAGCGGGAGGTCGCGATACGCAGTATCTCTTT.